This TCR beta chain was observed in a study of shared T cell receptors in the human thymus. As to this clone: This CDR3 is also generated by other DNA sequences in the sample.

Here immunoSEQ multiplex PCR was the method, and the copy in TCRdb shows in-frame clones only, minus some. Counted here are approximately 730,000 clones, approximately 85% occurring once; the ten biggest clones make up more than 0.01%. The CDR3 sequence is 15 residues long. Germline CDR1 reads MNHNS; CDR2 reads SASEGT. V dropped 6 bases and J dropped 5; count of bases not matched to a gene: 10. This sample also appeared in a second study, on human thymus T cells. That paper notes: Samples came from healthy Finnish infants during open corrective cardiac surgery. Thymus tissue was removed during corrective cardiac surgery.

Sequences were obtained from thymocytes. The receptor's source is a girl under two years old with a congenital heart defect. The chain uses TRBV6-1 and TRBJ1-2; 9 bases are shared with TRBD1. CDR3 in DNA: TGTGCCAGCAGCCCCCCCGGGACAGGGACTTATGGCTACACCTTC. Translation: CASSPPGTGTYGYTF.